One and the same sample provided the 16 T cell receptor beta chains below, sequenced in a study of T cells expressing NK-cell markers. TCRdb reworked the 5' RACE reads into one entry per CDR3 protein, no DNA. Its table lists 400,000 or so distinct CDR3 sequences. Specimen: blood T cells: a sorted CD56 or NKG2C T cell subset, CD4+ or CD8+ T cells, or bulk PBMC T cells (not recorded which). Every receptor here comes from a woman between 50 and 59 years old in good health.

The J gene is TRBJ2-1, the V gene TRBV4-1; TCRdb picks TRBD1, but there is no DNA to check that call. The germline gives CDR1 MGHRA, CDR2 YSYEKL. CDR3 length: 19 amino acids. CDR3 sequence: CASSHPGTRTGSSYNEQFF.

This chain uses TRBV6-5 with TRBJ2-3; TCRdb names TRBD2, which stays unverified in the absence of DNA. This CDR3 contains 14 residues. The germline CDR1 and CDR2 sequences are MNHEY and SVGAGI. The CDR3 region is CASSYGGDTDTQYF.

The V call is TRBV21-1, the J call TRBJ2-1; without DNA, the TCRdb call of TRBD2 cannot be checked. TRBV21-1 corresponds to a pseudogene. CDR3 size: 15 residues. CDR3 sequence reads: CASSQREGPYNEQFF.

This sequence joins TRBV24-1 and TRBJ1-1. The CDR3 contains 13 residues. Germline values: CDR1 KGHDR, CDR2 SFDVKD. CDR3 amino acids: CATHGVMNTEAFF.

The rearrangement uses TRBV7-2 and TRBJ1-2; the D gene TCRdb calls, TRBD1, cannot be checked with no DNA. The V gene's germline CDR1 is SGHTA and CDR2 FQGNSA. CDR3 length: 13 amino acids. This CDR3 is CASSTSWAGSHTF.

The chain employs TRBV5-1 and TRBJ2-2; TCRdb designates TRBD2, a call that cannot be tested without DNA. The CDR3 has 18 amino acids. The germline CDR1 and CDR2 sequences are SGHRS and YFSETQ. The CDR3 loop is CASSSQGLAVMNTGELFF.

This chain joins TRBV23-1 and TRBJ2-3; TCRdb's assignment of TRBD2 cannot be checked, as there is no DNA. TRBV23-1 is an open reading frame whose function is uncertain. The CDR3 spans 14 residues. CDR3 region: CASSQGERRDTQYF.

The chain recombines TRBV3-1 with TRBJ1-5; with no DNA, the TCRdb D assignment of TRBD1 cannot be verified. Germline loops: CDR1 LGHDT, CDR2 YNNKEL (reference sequence). The CDR3 consists of 12 residues. The CDR3 protein is CASSPLGEPQHF.

V usage is TRBV20-1 and J usage is TRBJ2-7; TCRdb's assignment of TRBD2 cannot be checked, as there is no DNA. Germline assignment: CDR1 DFQATT and CDR2 SNEGSKA (reference sequence). CDR3 size: 15 residues. The CDR3 is CSARSSGTSAYEQYF.

This chain uses TRBV29-1 with TRBJ1-1; the TCRdb D gene call, TRBD1, has no DNA to confirm it. This CDR3 contains 13 residues. Germline lookup yields CDR1 SQVTM and CDR2 ANQGSEA. CDR3 residues: CSVEGQPIAEAFF.

The genes are TRBV6-5 and TRBJ2-3; TCRdb indicates TRBD2, and absent DNA this call remains unverified. The CDR3 is 15 amino acids. The germline V gene has CDR1 MNHEY and CDR2 SVGAGI. CDR3 protein: CASTRAGENTDTQYF.

This chain joins TRBV29-1 and TRBJ2-3; TCRdb lists TRBD1, though no DNA is available to test this call. Germline V CDR1 and CDR2: SQVTM, ANQGSEA. The CDR3 consists of 15 residues. CDR3 amino acids: CSVESPDRGTDTQYF.

J is TRBJ2-7 and V is TRBV12-3 or TRBV12-4; absent DNA, TCRdb's TRBD1 call cannot be checked. This CDR3 contains 12 residues. CDR3 amino acids: CASRTGEGEQYF.

The rearrangement links TRBV21-1 to TRBJ2-7; TCRdb's assignment of TRBD2 cannot be checked, as there is no DNA. TRBV21-1 corresponds to a pseudogene. This CDR3 spans 13 amino acids. CDR3 amino acids: CASSLRTSCEQYF.

The chain carries TRBV5-1 and TRBJ2-5. CDR3 length equals 16 residues. The germline V gene has CDR1 SGHRS and CDR2 YFSETQ. CDR3 sequence reads: CASSLAGVGRQETQYF.

The chain combines TRBV20-1 with TRBJ2-7; TCRdb reports TRBD2, a call that lacks DNA to check it against. The CDR3 consists of 15 residues. CDR1 DFQATT and CDR2 SNEGSKA come from the germline V gene (reference sequence). This CDR3 reads CSARIPGGRTGEQYF.